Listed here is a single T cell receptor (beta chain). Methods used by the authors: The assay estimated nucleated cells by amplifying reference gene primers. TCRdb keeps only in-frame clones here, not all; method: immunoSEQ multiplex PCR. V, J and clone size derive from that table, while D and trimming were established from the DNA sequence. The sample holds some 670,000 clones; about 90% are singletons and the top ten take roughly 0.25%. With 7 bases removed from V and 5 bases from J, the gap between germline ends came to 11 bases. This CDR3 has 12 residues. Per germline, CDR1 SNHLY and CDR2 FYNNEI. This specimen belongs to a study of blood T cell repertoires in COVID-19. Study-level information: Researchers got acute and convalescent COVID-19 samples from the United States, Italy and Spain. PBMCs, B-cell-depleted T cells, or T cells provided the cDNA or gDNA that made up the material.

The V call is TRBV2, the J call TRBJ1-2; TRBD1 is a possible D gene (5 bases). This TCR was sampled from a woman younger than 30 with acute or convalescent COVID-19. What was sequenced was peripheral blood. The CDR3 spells CASTLTGYGYTF. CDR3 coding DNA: TGTGCCAGCACCCTTACAGGATATGGCTACACCTTC.